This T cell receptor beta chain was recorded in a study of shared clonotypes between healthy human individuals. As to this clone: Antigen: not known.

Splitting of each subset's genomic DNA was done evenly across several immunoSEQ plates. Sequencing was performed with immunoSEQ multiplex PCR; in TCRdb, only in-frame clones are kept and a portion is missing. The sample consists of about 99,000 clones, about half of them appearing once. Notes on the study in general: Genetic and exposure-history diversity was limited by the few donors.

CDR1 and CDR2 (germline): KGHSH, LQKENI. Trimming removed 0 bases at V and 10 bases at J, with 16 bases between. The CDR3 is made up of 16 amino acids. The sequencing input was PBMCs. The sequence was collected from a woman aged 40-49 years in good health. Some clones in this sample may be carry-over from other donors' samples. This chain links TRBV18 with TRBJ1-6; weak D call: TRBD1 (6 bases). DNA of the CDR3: TGTGCCAGCTCACCACCGGTGGGGGGGCACAACTCACCCCTCCACTTT. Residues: CASSPPVGGHNSPLHF.